Listed below are T cell receptor beta chains from one sample, sequenced in a study of control samples from healthy donors and cancer patients. Generated by immunoSEQ multiplex PCR, the TCRdb table keeps only in-frame clones and is missing some. The sample contains approximately 170,000 clones, 90% of which appear only once. The sample consisted of blood. All receptors come from a woman between 50 and 59 years old in good health. The CDR3 runs from the conserved cysteine through the conserved F or W. The D gene is left open where the match is weak. Size tells how often a clone was seen (once, few, many) or the class of an expanded clone, and some rows leave it out.

NA,NA,TRBV11-2,TRBJ1-5,TGTGCCAGCAGCTCGAAGGGCCGAAATCAGCCCCAGCATTTT,CASSSKGRNQPQHF
NA,NA,TRBV18,TRBJ1-1,TGTGCCAGCTCCACGGAAAGGCGCACTGAAGCTTTCTTT,CASSTERRTEAFF
TRBD1,NA,TRBV28,TRBJ1-1,TGTGCCAGCAGTTCACCGACAGGGGCGGGACGAAACACTGAAGCTTTCTTT,CASSSPTGAGRNTEAFF
TRBD1,once,TRBV5-1,TRBJ1-5,TGCGCCAGCAGCTTACAGGGGTATAGCAATCAGCCCCAGCATTTT,CASSLQGYSNQPQHF
NA,NA,TRBV5-6,TRBJ2-7,TGTGCCAGCAGGAGTGGAGAGGGGATAAACTCCTACGAGCAGTACTTC,CASRSGEGINSYEQYF
NA,NA,TRBV24-1,TRBJ2-5,TGTGCCACCAGTGATTCACTTCCACCGGTGGAGACCCAGTACTTC,CATSDSLPPVETQYF
NA,NA,TRBV10-3,TRBJ2-3,TGTGCCATCAGTGAGTCCCGGCAGGGTGTGGGCACAGATACGCAGTATTTT,CAISESRQGVGTDTQYF
NA,NA,TRBV19,TRBJ2-7,TGTGCCAGTAGTATAGGTTCGGCACATTCCTACGAGCAGTACTTC,CASSIGSAHSYEQYF
TRBD1,few,TRBV6-5,TRBJ2-3,TGTGCCAGCAGAAAACAGGGGACAGATACGCAGTATTTT,CASRKQGTDTQYF
TRBD1,NA,TRBV18,TRBJ2-5,TGTGCCAGCTCACCAATGACAGGGGGCCTGGAGACCCAGTACTTC,CASSPMTGGLETQYF
TRBD1,NA,TRBV5-4,TRBJ2-3,TGTGCCAGCAGCTTGGCCTTGGACAGGAGTACAGATACGCAGTATTTT,CASSLALDRSTDTQYF
TRBD1,NA,TRBV7-3,TRBJ2-2,TGTGCCAGCAGCTCAGGGGGAAGGATGGGCACCGGGGAGCTGTTTTTT,CASSSGGRMGTGELFF
NA,NA,TRBV5-1,TRBJ1-2,TGCGCCAGCAGCTTGGCCGGGGGCAGGGGCAACTATGGCTACACCTTC,CASSLAGGRGNYGYTF
TRBD2,NA,TRBV9,TRBJ2-2,TGTGCCAGCAGGAGGACTAGCGGGGGCACGAACACCGGGGAGCTGTTTTTT,CASRRTSGGTNTGELFF
NA,few,TRBV30,TRBJ1-6,TGTGCCTGGAGCCCAGATAATTCACCCCTCCACTTT,CAWSPDNSPLHF
NA,few,TRBV28,TRBJ1-5,TGTGCCAGCAGTACCAGACAGGCTCTAGCGGGGAGGGAAAATCAGCCCCAGCATTTT,CASSTRQALAGRENQPQHF
NA,NA,TRBV7-3,TRBJ2-6,TGTGCCAGCAGCTTAAACGGAAACTCTGGGGCCAACGTCCTGACTTTC,CASSLNGNSGANVLTF
NA,NA,TRBV7-2,TRBJ1-4,TGTGCCAGCAGTCAGACAGGCGTTAATGAAAAACTGTTTTTT,CASSQTGVNEKLFF
NA,NA,TRBV30,TRBJ2-1,TGTGCCTGTTCCCCCTTCCGGGTCGCCCTCGGAGAGCAGTTCTTC,CACSPFRVALGEQFF
TRBD2,NA,TRBV6-6,TRBJ2-1,TGTGCCAGCAGTACGGGACTAGCGGGAGCTAAAGAGCAGTTCTTC,CASSTGLAGAKEQFF
TRBD1,NA,TRBV9,TRBJ1-3,TGTGCCAGCAGCGTAGGACAGGGCACGGGAGGAAACACCATATATTTT,CASSVGQGTGGNTIYF
TRBD1,NA,TRBV28,TRBJ2-3,TGTGCCAGCAGTCCCCTCCAACAGGGGTTTACAGATACGCAGTATTTT,CASSPLQQGFTDTQYF
NA,NA,TRBV7-3,TRBJ1-2,TGTGCCAGCAGCTTATCAGGGTCCTATGGCTACACCTTC,CASSLSGSYGYTF
TRBD1,NA,TRBV5-1,TRBJ2-2,TGCGCCAGCAGCCTGACCCTAAGGACAGGGAACACCGGGGAGCTGTTTTTT,CASSLTLRTGNTGELFF
TRBD1,NA,TRBV29-1,TRBJ2-3,TGCAGCGTTGGACAGGGGACAGATACGCAGTATTTT,CSVGQGTDTQYF
NA,NA,TRBV4-1,TRBJ1-1,TGCGCCAGCAGCCGACAGGCAGGTGGGGGCACTGAAGCTTTCTTT,CASSRQAGGGTEAFF
NA,NA,TRBV28,TRBJ1-1,TGTGCCAGCAAAGGCTCCGGTCCCACTGAAGCTTTCTTT,CASKGSGPTEAFF
NA,NA,TRBV5-3,TRBJ1-6,TGTGCCAGAAGCGACCACAATTCACCCCTCCACTTT,CARSDHNSPLHF
NA,NA,TRBV5-1,TRBJ1-1,TGCGCCAGCAGCTTGGATACCAGGAACACTGAAGCTTTCTTT,CASSLDTRNTEAFF
TRBD1,NA,TRBV2,TRBJ2-7,TGTGCCAGCAAAAAGGGACAGGGGGCGTCCTACGAGCAGTACTTC,CASKKGQGASYEQYF
NA,NA,TRBV2,TRBJ1-2,TGTGCCGGAGGGGCAGTATTGTCGGGCTACACCTTC,CAGGAVLSGYTF
TRBD1,NA,TRBV28,TRBJ2-7,TGTGCCAGCAGTACCAGACAGGGCAGCTCCTACGAGCAGTACTTC,CASSTRQGSSYEQYF
NA,NA,TRBV5-6,TRBJ2-2,TGTGCCAGCTCCTGGACCGGGGAGCTGTTTTTT,CASSWTGELFF
TRBD2,NA,TRBV9,TRBJ2-3,TGTGCCAGCAGCGTAGCTAGCGGGGGGGATACGCAGTATTTT,CASSVASGGDTQYF
TRBD1,NA,TRBV28,TRBJ1-3,TGTGCCAGCAGTTTAATTCCGGGACAGCCTGGAAACACCATATATTTT,CASSLIPGQPGNTIYF
NA,NA,TRBV19,TRBJ1-4,TGTGCCAGTAGTATACGGAGTCGGACTAATGAAAAACTGTTTTTT,CASSIRSRTNEKLFF
NA,once,TRBV3-1/TRBV3-2,TRBJ2-5,TGTGCCAGCAGCCAGACAGAGACCCAGTACTTC,CASSQTETQYF
NA,NA,TRBV30,TRBJ2-5,TGTGCCTGGAGTATGGGGGTTCGAGAGACCCAGTACTTC,CAWSMGVRETQYF
TRBD2,NA,TRBV5-4,TRBJ2-3,TGTGCCAGCAGCTGGCCCGTAGAGCGGGGAGGGACAGATACGCAGTATTTT,CASSWPVERGGTDTQYF
NA,NA,TRBV23-1,TRBJ1-6,TGCGCCAGCAGTCAGGTGGATTCACCCCTCCACTTT,CASSQVDSPLHF